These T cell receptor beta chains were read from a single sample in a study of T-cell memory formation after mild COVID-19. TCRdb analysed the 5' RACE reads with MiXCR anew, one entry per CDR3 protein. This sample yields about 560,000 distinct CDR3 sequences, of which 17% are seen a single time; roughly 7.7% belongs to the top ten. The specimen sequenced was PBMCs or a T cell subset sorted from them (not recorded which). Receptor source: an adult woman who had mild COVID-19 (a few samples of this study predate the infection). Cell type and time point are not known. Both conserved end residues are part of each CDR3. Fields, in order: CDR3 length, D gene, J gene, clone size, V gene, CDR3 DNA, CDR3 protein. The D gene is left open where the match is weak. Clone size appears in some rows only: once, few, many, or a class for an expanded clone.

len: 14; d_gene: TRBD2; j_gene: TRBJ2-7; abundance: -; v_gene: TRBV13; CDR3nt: TGTGCCAGCAGCCCTGGACTAGCGGGGCGCGAGCAGTACTTC; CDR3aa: CASSPGLAGREQYF
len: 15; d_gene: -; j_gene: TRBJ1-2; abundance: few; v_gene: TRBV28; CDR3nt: TGTGCCAGCAGTTTATCCCCGGAGTTTGCCCATGGCTACACCTTC; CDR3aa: CASSLSPEFAHGYTF
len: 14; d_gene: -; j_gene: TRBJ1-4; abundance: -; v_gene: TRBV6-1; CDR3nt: TGTGCCAGCAGCCGAGGGGGGAAAGATGAAAAACTGTTTTTT; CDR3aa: CASSRGGKDEKLFF
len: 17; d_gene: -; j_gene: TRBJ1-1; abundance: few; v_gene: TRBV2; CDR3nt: TGTGCCAGCAGTGAAGCCCACGTGCTACCCTTGAACACTGAAGCTTTCTTT; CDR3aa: CASSEAHVLPLNTEAFF
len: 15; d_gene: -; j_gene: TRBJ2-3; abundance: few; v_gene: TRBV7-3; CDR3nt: TGTGCCAGCAGCTTACAGCCCGGGGCAAAAGATACGCAGTATTTT; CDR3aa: CASSLQPGAKDTQYF
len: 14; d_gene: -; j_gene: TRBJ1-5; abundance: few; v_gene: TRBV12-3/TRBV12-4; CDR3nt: TGTGCCAGCAGTCCCGGGGCGGTGAGTCAGCCCCAGCATTTT; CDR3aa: CASSPGAVSQPQHF
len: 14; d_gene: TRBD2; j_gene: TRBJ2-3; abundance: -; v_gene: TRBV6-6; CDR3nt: TGTGCCAGCAGGGCTAGCGGGACCACAGATACGCAGTATTTT; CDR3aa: CASRASGTTDTQYF
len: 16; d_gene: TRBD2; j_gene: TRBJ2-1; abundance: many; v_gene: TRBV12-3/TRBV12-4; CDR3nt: TGTGCCAGCAGTTTATTGGGCACCGGGACTAACAATGAGCAGTTCTTC; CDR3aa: CASSLLGTGTNNEQFF
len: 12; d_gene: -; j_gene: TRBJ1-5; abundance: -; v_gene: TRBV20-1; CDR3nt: TGCAGTGCCCCCCACCGGAATCAGCCCCAGCATTTT; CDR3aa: CSAPHRNQPQHF
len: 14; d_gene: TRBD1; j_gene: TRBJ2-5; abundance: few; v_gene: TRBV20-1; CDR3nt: TGCAGTGCTAGAGAACGGGACAGTCGGGAGACCCAGTACTTC; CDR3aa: CSARERDSRETQYF
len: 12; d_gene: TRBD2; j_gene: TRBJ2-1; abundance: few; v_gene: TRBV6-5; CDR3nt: TGTGCCAGCAGTCGGGAGGGCAGCGAGCAGTTCTTC; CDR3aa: CASSREGSEQFF
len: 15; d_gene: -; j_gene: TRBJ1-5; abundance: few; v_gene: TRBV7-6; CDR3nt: TGTGCCAGCAGCTTAGAACCCTATAGCAATCAGCCCCAGCATTTT; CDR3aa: CASSLEPYSNQPQHF
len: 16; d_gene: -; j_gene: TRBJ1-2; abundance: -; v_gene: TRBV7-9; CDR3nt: TGTGCCAGCAGCTTAGTCGGGGGCGCTATTCGGGATGGCTACACCTTC; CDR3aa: CASSLVGGAIRDGYTF
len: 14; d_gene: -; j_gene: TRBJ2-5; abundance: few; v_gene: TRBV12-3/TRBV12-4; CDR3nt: TGTGCCAGCAGTTCGTCCGGTAATGGGGAGACCCAGTACTTC; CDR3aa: CASSSSGNGETQYF
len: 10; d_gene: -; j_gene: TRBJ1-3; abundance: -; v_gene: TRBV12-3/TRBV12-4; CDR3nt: TGTGCCACATCGGGGGACACCATATATTTT; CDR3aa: CATSGDTIYF
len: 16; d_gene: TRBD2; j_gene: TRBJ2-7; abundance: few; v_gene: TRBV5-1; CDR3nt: TGCGCCAGCAGCAGACCGGGACTAGCGGGGGGCCACGAGCAGTACTTC; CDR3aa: CASSRPGLAGGHEQYF
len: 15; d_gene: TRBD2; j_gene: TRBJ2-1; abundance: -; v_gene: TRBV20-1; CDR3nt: TGCAGTGCTTTAGCGGGGGGGAACTCCTACAATGAGCAGTTCTTC; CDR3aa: CSALAGGNSYNEQFF
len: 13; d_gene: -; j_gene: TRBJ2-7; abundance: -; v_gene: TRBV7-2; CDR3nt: TGTGCCAGCAGCTCACAGGGTGGGGGCGAGCAGTACTTC; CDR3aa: CASSSQGGGEQYF
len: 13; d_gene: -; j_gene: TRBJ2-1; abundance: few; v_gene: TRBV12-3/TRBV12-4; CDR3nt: TGTGCCAGCAGAGGACTCGCGTACAATGAGCAGTTCTTC; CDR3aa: CASRGLAYNEQFF
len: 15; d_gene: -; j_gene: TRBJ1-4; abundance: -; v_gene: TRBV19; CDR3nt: TGTGCCAGTAGCGCAGACAGGATATTGGATGAAAAACTGTTTTTT; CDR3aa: CASSADRILDEKLFF
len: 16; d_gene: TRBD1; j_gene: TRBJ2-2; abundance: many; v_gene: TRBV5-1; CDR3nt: TGCGCCAGCAGCCCGAGCGGACAGGGTGGTACCGGGGAGCTGTTTTTT; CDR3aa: CASSPSGQGGTGELFF
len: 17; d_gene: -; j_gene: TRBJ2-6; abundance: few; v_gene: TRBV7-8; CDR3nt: TGTGCCAGCAGCCCTAGCCGGGACCCCACTGGGGCCAACGTCCTGACTTTC; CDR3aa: CASSPSRDPTGANVLTF
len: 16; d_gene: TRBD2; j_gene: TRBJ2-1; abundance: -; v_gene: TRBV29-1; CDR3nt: TGCAGCGTCAAAACTCGGACTAGCGGGGGGGTGTATGAGCAGTTCTTC; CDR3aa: CSVKTRTSGGVYEQFF
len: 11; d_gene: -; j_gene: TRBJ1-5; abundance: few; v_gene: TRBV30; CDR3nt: TGTGCCTGGGTGCCCAATCAGCCCCAGCATTTT; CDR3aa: CAWVPNQPQHF
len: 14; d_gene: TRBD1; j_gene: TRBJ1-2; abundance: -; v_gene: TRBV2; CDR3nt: TGTGCCAGCAGAGGGACAGGGCCCGGCTATGGCTACACCTTC; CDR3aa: CASRGTGPGYGYTF
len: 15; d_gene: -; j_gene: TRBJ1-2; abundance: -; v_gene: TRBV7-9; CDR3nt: TGTGCCAGCAGCCCTGCGGGGCCGGGGGGCTATGGCTACACCTTC; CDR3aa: CASSPAGPGGYGYTF
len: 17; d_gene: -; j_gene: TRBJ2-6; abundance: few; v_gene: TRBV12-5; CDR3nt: TGTGCTAGTGGTTTGGAGATTTCTGACTCTGGGGCCAACGTCCTGACTTTC; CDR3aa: CASGLEISDSGANVLTF
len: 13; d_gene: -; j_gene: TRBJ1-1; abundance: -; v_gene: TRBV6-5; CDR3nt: TGTGCCAGCAGTTATTCAGACATGACTGAAGCTTTCTTT; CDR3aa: CASSYSDMTEAFF
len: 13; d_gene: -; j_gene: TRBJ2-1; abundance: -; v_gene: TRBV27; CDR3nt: TGTGCCAGCAGTCAGAGCAGGGGAGAAGGACAGTTCTTC; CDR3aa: CASSQSRGEGQFF
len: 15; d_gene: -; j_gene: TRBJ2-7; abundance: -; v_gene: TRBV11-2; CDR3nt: TGTGCCAGCAGCTTACTAATCGGACAGACCTACGAGCAGTACTTC; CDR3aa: CASSLLIGQTYEQYF
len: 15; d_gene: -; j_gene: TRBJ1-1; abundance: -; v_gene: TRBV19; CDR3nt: TGTGCCAGTAGTATCTCGGGTCGCATGAACACTGAAGCTTTCTTT; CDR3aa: CASSISGRMNTEAFF
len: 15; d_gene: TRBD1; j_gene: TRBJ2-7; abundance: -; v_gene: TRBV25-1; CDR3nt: TGTGCCAGCAGTGAAATGCGGGGACAGGGGAACGAGCAGTACTTC; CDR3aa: CASSEMRGQGNEQYF
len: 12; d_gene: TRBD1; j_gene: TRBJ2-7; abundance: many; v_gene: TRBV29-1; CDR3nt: TGCAGCGTTGGGACAGGGGGTAACGAGCAGTACTTC; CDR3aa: CSVGTGGNEQYF